This T cell receptor beta chain comes out of a study of shared clonotypes between healthy human individuals. Regarding the study as a whole: Clonotype sharing among donors was thought likely to change with sequencing depth. Several donors held about 5.1% of naive CD4 clonotypes in common. It was the few donors that limited the genetic and exposure-history diversity represented.

The table lists this clone with a count of one. As yet, its antigen is unknown. Using immunoSEQ multiplex PCR, the repertoire was profiled, and TCRdb retains in-frame clones only, with some absent. The sample yields around 990,000 clones, roughly 80% seen once. The source material was memory CD4+ T cells from PBMCs. Documented subset: CD45RA-negative fraction. The clonotype originates from a man aged 18-30 years in good health. Some clones in this sample may be carry-over from other donors' samples.

For the CDR3, the DNA is TGTGCCAGCTCCCCTGGCTTGGGCACTAATGAAAAACTGTTTTTT. This codes for CASSPGLGTNEKLFF. The chain uses TRBV18 and TRBJ1-4; D remains ambiguous. V was pared by 6 bases and J by 2 bases, with 13 bases between. The CDR3 runs 15 residues. Germline CDR1 KGHSH, CDR2 LQKENI.